The following is a TCR beta chain sequence with its context. The target antigen is unknown. The data are from a study of shared clonotypes between healthy human individuals. The overall study: Three men and a couple of women, aged 18 to 49, were donors. Study-wide points: Sampling used blood alone; tissue repertoires probably differ. Memory subsets generally showed smaller estimated richness than naive subsets did.

The protocol was immunoSEQ multiplex PCR, while the TCRdb copy is restricted to in-frame clones and leaves out a portion. The sample has 400,000 to 600,000 clones, 90% to 96% seen once; the top ten hold approximately 0.067%. Germline assignment: CDR1 MNHNS and CDR2 SASEGT. The CDR3 has 15 residues. V lost 6 bases to trimming and J lost 8 bases, with 19 bases between them. The V call is TRBV6-1, the J call TRBJ1-4; tentatively, D is TRBD1 (5 bases). This sequence originates from a woman aged 25-40 years in good health. The specimen was naive CD4+ T cells sorted from blood. Stated subset: CD45RA+ positively selected. Written as DNA, the CDR3 is TGTGCCAGCAGCCGCTCGGGGGGTGTTGGCGAAAAACTGTTTTTT. Amino acid sequence: CASSRSGGVGEKLFF.